This TCR beta chain comes out of a study of T cell changes during pregnancy in multiple sclerosis. Here immunoSEQ multiplex PCR was the method, and the copy in TCRdb shows in-frame clones only, minus some. The data show tens of thousands of clones, with 85% to 95% seen just once and 0.45% to 0.6% held by the top ten. The CDR3 sequence is 15 residues long. V shed 4 bases and J 1 base; nucleotides not matched to a gene: 4. The germline V gene has CDR1 SGHRS and CDR2 YFSETQ. Sequenced here: CD4+ T cells from peripheral blood mononuclear cells, sampled in the third trimester of pregnancy. This chain links TRBV5-1 with TRBJ2-7; the match to TRBD2 covers 11 bases. The receptor comes from a female donor with multiple sclerosis, enrolled in a pregnancy study. CDR3 region: CASSPRLAGSYEQYF. The CDR3 DNA follows: TGCGCCAGCAGCCCCCGACTAGCGGGGTCCTACGAGCAGTACTTC.